This TCR beta chain was recovered during a study of T cell repertoires in cytomegalovirus infection. One entry per CDR3 protein results from TCRdb running MiXCR on the reads. The repertoire has over 150,000 distinct CDR3 sequences, approximately 15% of them found once; the top ten carry 27%. The CDR3 totals 14 residues. From germline, CDR1 is SNHLY and CDR2 FYNNEI. The ends lost 5 bases at V and 8 bases at J; junction bases unmatched: 5. The chain links TRBV2 to TRBJ2-1; 11 nucleotides line up with TRBD2. The receptor was derived from a human donor in good health (CMV status not recorded). Some clones in this sample may be carry-over from other donors' samples. Sequencing was done on a sample of PBMCs. The chain's CDR3 is CASSLAGGVDEQFF. Written as DNA, the CDR3 is TGTGCCAGCAGTCTAGCGGGGGGCGTGGATGAGCAGTTCTTC. The full variable domain, in which reference TRBV2 and TRBJ2-1 provide the parts outside the CDR3, is EPEVTQTPSHQVTQMGQEVILRCVPISNHLYFYWYRQILGQKVEFLVSFYNNEISEKSEIFDDQFSVERPDGSNFTLKIRSTKLEDSAMYFCASSLAGGVDEQFFGPGTRLTVL.